This T cell receptor beta chain derives from a study of radiation and T cells in renal cell carcinoma. General study results and limits: Baseline intratumoral clonotype presence is unknown without pretreatment biopsies.

Sequencing was performed with immunoSEQ multiplex PCR; in TCRdb, only in-frame clones are kept and a portion is missing. The sample has 100,000 to 150,000 clones; roughly four fifths are singletons. As to time point: blood 2 weeks post-SBRT. The treatment: 15 Gy SBRT to primary tumor, nephrectomy 4 weeks later. Serial blood draws occurred at baseline and 2 and 4 weeks post-SBRT. On this clone itself: Its target is unknown.

V shed 0 bases, J shed 6 bases, and the junction held 7 bases outside the gene matches. There are 17 residues in the CDR3. Germline CDR1 SGDLS, CDR2 YYNGEE. The TCR was taken from a man aged 45-65 years with renal cell carcinoma. Source: blood, taken from a patient whose treatment included radiotherapy and nephrectomy. The chain combines TRBV9 with TRBJ2-3, with 13 bases fitting TRBD2. This chain's CDR3 is CASSVGTSGGQGDTQYF. CDR3 DNA sequence: TGTGCCAGCAGCGTAGGGACTAGCGGGGGTCAAGGCGATACGCAGTATTTT.